One and the same sample provided the 10 T cell receptor beta chains below, sequenced in a study of brain metastases from non-small cell lung cancer. Method: immunoSEQ multiplex PCR; TCRdb's copy keeps in-frame clones and lacks some. This table holds 2,000 to 2,500 clones, around 80% found once. Sequenced material: tumor-adjacent normal tissue. The receptors originated from a donor aged 40 or older with non-small cell lung cancer.

This clone was counted a single time. Just one base apart from a much larger clone, this may be a read error. The genes are TRBV28 and TRBJ1-5; 7 bases are shared with TRBD1. The CDR3 extends over 16 amino acids. CDR1 is MDHEN and CDR2 is SYDVKM in the germline V gene. CDR3 sequence (DNA): TGTGCCAGCAGCCCTGCGGGCAGGGACAGCAATCAGCTCCAGCATTTT. This encodes CASSPAGRDSNQLQHF.

The rearrangement uses TRBV2 and TRBJ1-2; tentatively, D is TRBD1 (5 bases). Germline V gives CDR1 SNHLY, CDR2 FYNNEI. The CDR3 is made up of 12 amino acids. V was pared by 1 base and J by 7 bases, with 7 bases between. CDR3 DNA: TGTGCCAGCAGTGAAGGGGGGGGTGGCTACACCTTC. This sequence encodes CASSEGGGGYTF.

This clone was seen a handful of times. The rearrangement joins TRBV6-1 to TRBJ2-7, with 7 bases fitting TRBD1. J lost 4 bases, V lost 10 bases, and 7 bases had no gene match. Looked up from germline, CDR1 is MNHNS and CDR2 is SASEGT. CDR3 size: 12 residues. DNA of the CDR3: TGTGCCATCGGGACAGATTCTTACGAGCAGTACTTC. It codes for CAIGTDSYEQYF.

The chain uses TRBV7-9 and TRBJ2-1, with 7 bases that match TRBD2. Germline-derived CDR1 and CDR2 are SEHNR and FQNEAQ (reference sequence). J was trimmed by 8 bases and V by 5 bases; bases with no gene match: 15. This CDR3 spans 16 amino acids. This CDR3 is CASSPNRSAGVDEQFF. The CDR3 DNA sequence: TGTGCCAGCAGCCCAAATCGCAGTGCGGGAGTAGATGAGCAGTTCTTC. Based on the CDR3 plus reference TRBV7-9 and TRBJ2-1, the full variable domain is DTGVSQNPRHKITKRGQNVTFRCDPISEHNRLYWYRQTLGQGPEFLTYFQNEAQLEKSRLLSDRFSAERPKGSFSTLEIQRTEQGDSAMYLCASSPNRSAGVDEQFFGPGTRLTVL.

For this clone: The junction does not match germline at one end; this may be a read error. The V gene is TRBV6-6, the J gene TRBJ2-3; D could derive from TRBD1 or TRBD2 (6 bases each). Germline loops: CDR1 MNHNY, CDR2 SVGAGI (reference sequence). The CDR3 has 16 residues. The CDR3 here is CASSDSPRGRTDTQYF. In DNA, the CDR3 is TGTGCCAGCAGTGACTCCCCGAGGGGGAGGACAGATACGCAGTATTTT.

The rearrangement uses TRBV5-4 and TRBJ2-7, with a tentative D call TRBD1 (6 bases). Germline V gene lookup returns CDR1 SGHNT and CDR2 YYREEE (reference sequence). This CDR3 contains 15 residues. Trimming took 0 bases from V and 4 from J, leaving 14 bases between them. The CDR3 nucleotides read TGTGCCAGCAGCTTGGGGTCGGCAGGGGCGTACGAGCAGTACTTC. Residues: CASSLGSAGAYEQYF.

This chain joins TRBV5-4 and TRBJ2-5; 10 nucleotides match TRBD2. Unmatched junction bases numbered 7, after V lost 0 bases and J lost 5 bases. The germline V gene has CDR1 SGHNT and CDR2 YYREEE (reference sequence). There are 16 residues in the CDR3. CDR3 region: CASSLVIAGGRETQYF. The CDR3 DNA reads TGTGCCAGCAGCTTGGTAATAGCGGGGGGTCGGGAGACCCAGTACTTC.

CDR3 sequence (DNA): TGTGCCAGCAGTTATAACACAGGGCCTTCTGGCTACACCTTC. Protein product: CASSYNTGPSGYTF. The gene calls are TRBV6-6 and TRBJ1-2; possibly TRBD1 for D (6 bases). The germline V and J ends were trimmed by 3 bases and 7 bases, with 15 bases remaining between them. CDR1 is MNHNY and CDR2 is SVGAGI in the germline V gene (reference sequence). CDR3 length: 14 residues.

V gene TRBV5-5 combines with J gene TRBJ1-1; the match to TRBD1 covers 8 bases. Germline CDR1 is SGHKS and CDR2 is YYEKEE (reference sequence). The CDR3 length is 18 residues. Trimming removed 3 bases from V and 5 bases from J; junction bases left unmatched: 18. The CDR3 region is CASSSTRFDRGRGTEAFF. The CDR3 DNA reads as TGTGCCAGCAGCTCGACCCGATTTGACAGGGGCCGAGGGACTGAAGCTTTCTTT.

The chain combines TRBV5-1 with TRBJ2-7, with a weak D call TRBD1 (7 bases). This CDR3 comprises 15 residues. V lost 4 bases to trimming and J lost 5 bases, with 19 bases between them. Germline-derived CDR1 and CDR2 are SGHRS and YFSETQ. CDR3 bases: TGCGCCAGCAGCCTCCCGGCGGGACAGAAGAACGAGCAGTACTTC. It specifies CASSLPAGQKNEQYF. The full variable domain, with the rest looked up from reference TRBV5-1 and TRBJ2-7, is KAGVTQTPRYLIKTRGQQVTLSCSPISGHRSVSWYQQTPGQGLQFLFEYFSETQRNKGNFPGRFSGRQFSNSRSEMNVSTLELGDSALYLCASSLPAGQKNEQYFGPGTRLTVT.